This section outlines one T cell receptor (beta chain) sequence together with its context. V was clipped by 4 bases and J by 6 bases; unmatched bases: 7. The CDR3 is 16 amino acids. Germline lookup yields CDR1 LGHNA and CDR2 YSLEER. Profiled with immunoSEQ multiplex PCR; TCRdb holds only in-frame clones, not every one. This sample has 430,000 or so clones, with around 89% found just once. The sample belongs to a study of blood T cell repertoires in COVID-19. For the study at large: The United States, Italy and Spain supplied acute and convalescent COVID-19 samples. T cells, B-cell-depleted T cells, or PBMCs provided the cDNA or gDNA that served as material.

Individuals aged roughly 18 to 95 years were recruited from approximately 24 US areas. Symptom resolution, clearance, or two negative PCRs marked the recovered donors of Cohort 3. The sequence was collected from a middle-aged woman who had recovered from COVID-19. Sequenced: PBMCs or T cells enriched from blood (not recorded which). V gene TRBV4-3 combines with J gene TRBJ2-3; 13 bases are a match to TRBD2. The CDR3 reads CASSPGLAGEVDTQYF. DNA of the CDR3: TGCGCCAGCAGCCCAGGACTAGCGGGAGAGGTGGATACGCAGTATTTT.